This T cell receptor (beta chain) was identified in a study of shared clonotypes between healthy human individuals. Study-wide background: The donor group consisted of a couple of women and a few men, aged 18 to 49. Whole-study findings and limits: Memory subsets generally showed smaller estimated richness than naive subsets did. The low donor count limited represented genetic and exposure-history diversity.

The V and J ends lost 5 bases and 0 bases, in that order; junction bases with no gene match: 10. CDR3 length: 17 amino acids. Germline V lookup: CDR1 SGHTA, CDR2 FQGTGA. Recent acute infections and vaccinations were absent in the healthy HIV-negative adult donors. The table came from immunoSEQ multiplex PCR; TCRdb's copy has only in-frame clones and leaves some out. The table lists roughly 86,000 clones, approximately 70% of them singletons, with approximately 55% in the top ten. Points on this clone: The antigen remains unidentified.

The chain recombines TRBV7-3 with TRBJ2-1; 7 bases agree with TRBD2. Sequenced: memory CD8+ T cells sorted from blood. The subset was: CD45RO+ cells pooled with CCR7-negative TemRA cells. The clonotype was recovered from a man in his thirties or forties in good health. CDR3 residues: CASSPSGDTSSYNEQFF. The CDR3 coding sequence is TGTGCCAGCAGCCCTAGCGGAGATACGAGCTCCTACAATGAGCAGTTCTTC.